The text below deals with one TCR beta chain. The sample belongs to a study of CD8 T cells in Susac syndrome. Overall study: Intravenous immunoglobulin alone or corticosteroids were being given to patients with Susac syndrome at blood draw, unless they were therapy-naive.

This CDR3 comprises 15 residues. V was cut by 3 bases and J by 8 bases, with 22 bases left in between. Germline CDR1 reads DFQATT; CDR2 reads SNEGSKA (reference sequence). After extraction with the RNeasy kit, roughly 0.45 to 1 ug of the RNA was reverse transcribed using random hexamers. The authors amplified TCR beta CDR3 across 54 Vbeta and 13 Jbeta using immunoSEQ multiplex PCR. TCRdb itself ran the immunoSEQ multiplex PCR reads through MiXCR, one entry per CDR3 protein. Here the sample spans about 200,000 distinct CDR3 sequences, around 90% being singletons. The rearrangement joins TRBV20-1 to TRBJ1-2; no firm D call. The source is a human donor with Susac syndrome. Sequences were obtained from CD4+ T cells from PBMCs. CDR3 sequence reads: CSASAVRTLRGGYTF. DNA of the CDR3: TGCAGTGCTAGCGCCGTGAGGACGCTCCGAGGCGGCTACACCTTC.